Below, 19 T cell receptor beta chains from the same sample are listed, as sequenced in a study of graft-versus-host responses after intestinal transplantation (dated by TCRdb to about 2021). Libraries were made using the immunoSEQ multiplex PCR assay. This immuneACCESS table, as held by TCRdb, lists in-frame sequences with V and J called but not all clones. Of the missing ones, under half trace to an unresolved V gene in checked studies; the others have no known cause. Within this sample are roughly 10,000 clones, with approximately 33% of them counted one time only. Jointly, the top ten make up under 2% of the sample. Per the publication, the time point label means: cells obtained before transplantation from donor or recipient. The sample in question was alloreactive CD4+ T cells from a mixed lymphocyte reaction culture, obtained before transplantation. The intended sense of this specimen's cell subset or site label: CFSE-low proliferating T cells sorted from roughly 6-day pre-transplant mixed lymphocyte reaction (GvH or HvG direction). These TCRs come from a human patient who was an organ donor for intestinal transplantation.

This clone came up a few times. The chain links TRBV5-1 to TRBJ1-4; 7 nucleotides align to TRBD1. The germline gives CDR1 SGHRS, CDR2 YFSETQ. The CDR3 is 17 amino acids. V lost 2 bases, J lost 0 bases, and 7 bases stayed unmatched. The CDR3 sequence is CASSLLGQPATNEKLFF. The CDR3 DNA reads TGCGCCAGCAGCTTACTGGGACAGCCCGCAACTAATGAAAAACTGTTTTTT.

This CDR3 is CASSLWGRLNTEAFF. CDR3 in DNA: TGCGCCAGCAGCTTGTGGGGCAGACTGAACACTGAAGCTTTCTTT. This rearrangement joins TRBV5-1 to TRBJ1-1, with a possible D match to TRBD1 (5 bases). The V end lost 1 base, the J end lost 0 bases, and 10 bases lay between the germline ends. This CDR3 is built from 15 residues. CDR1 is SGHRS and CDR2 is YFSETQ in the germline V gene.

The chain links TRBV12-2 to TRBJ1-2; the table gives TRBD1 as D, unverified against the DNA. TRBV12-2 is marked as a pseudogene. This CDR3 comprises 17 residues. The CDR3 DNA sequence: TGTGCAAGTCGCTTAGGTGGCAGGGGGCGCCGCCTTTATGGCTACACCTTC. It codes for CASRLGGRGRRLYGYTF.

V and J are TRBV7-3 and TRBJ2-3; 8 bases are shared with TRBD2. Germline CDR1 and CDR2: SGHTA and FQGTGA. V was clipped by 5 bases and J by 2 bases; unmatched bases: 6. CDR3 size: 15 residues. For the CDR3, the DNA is TGTGCCAGCAGCCCCTGGCGGGGGGCCACAGATACGCAGTATTTT. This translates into CASSPWRGATDTQYF.

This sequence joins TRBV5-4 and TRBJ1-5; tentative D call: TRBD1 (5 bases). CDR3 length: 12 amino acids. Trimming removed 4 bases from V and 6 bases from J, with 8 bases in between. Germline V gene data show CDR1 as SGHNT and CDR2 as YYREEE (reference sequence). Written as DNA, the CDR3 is TGTGCCAGCAGCAGCAGGGCTCAGCCCCAGCATTTT. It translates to CASSSRAQPQHF.

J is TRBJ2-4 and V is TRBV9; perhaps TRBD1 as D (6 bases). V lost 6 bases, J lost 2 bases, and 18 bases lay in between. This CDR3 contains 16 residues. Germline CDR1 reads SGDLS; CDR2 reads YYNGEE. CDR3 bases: TGTGCCAGCATGAGAATTAGGACAGAGACCAAAAACATTCAGTACTTC. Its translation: CASMRIRTETKNIQYF.

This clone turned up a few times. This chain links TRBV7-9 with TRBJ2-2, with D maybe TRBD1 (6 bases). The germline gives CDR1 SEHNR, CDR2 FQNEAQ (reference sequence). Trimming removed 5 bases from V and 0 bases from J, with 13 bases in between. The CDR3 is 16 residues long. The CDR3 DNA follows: TGTGCCAGCAGCCACCGGACAGCCTCGAACACCGGGGAGCTGTTTTTT. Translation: CASSHRTASNTGELFF.

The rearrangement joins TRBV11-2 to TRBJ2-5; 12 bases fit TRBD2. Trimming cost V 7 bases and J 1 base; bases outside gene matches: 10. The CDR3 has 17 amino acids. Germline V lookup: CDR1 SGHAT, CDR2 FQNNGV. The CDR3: CASTRRTSGVTQETQYF. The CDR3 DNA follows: TGTGCCAGCACCCGTAGGACTAGCGGGGTTACCCAAGAGACCCAGTACTTC.

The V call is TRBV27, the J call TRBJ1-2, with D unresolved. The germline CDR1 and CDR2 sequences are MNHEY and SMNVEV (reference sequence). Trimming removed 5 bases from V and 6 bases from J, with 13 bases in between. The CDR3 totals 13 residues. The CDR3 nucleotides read TGTGCCAGCAGTCAATTTGGAGTAAATGGCTACACCTTC. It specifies CASSQFGVNGYTF.

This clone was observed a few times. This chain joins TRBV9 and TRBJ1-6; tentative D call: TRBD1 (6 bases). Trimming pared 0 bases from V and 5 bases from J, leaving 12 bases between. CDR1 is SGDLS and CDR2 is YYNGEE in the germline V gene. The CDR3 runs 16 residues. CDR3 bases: TGTGCCAGCAGCGTAGAGGGGGAAGCCCATAATTCACCCCTCCACTTT. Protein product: CASSVEGEAHNSPLHF.

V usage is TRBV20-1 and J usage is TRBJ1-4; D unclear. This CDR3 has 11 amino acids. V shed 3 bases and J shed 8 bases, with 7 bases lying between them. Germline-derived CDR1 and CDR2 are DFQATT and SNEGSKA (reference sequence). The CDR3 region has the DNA TGCAGTGCTAGTTGGCGGGAAAAACTGTTTTTT. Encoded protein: CSASWREKLFF.

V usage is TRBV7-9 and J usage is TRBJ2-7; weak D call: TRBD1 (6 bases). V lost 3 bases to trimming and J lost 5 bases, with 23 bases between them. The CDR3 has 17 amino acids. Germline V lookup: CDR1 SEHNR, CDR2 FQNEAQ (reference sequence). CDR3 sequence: CASSFILTTSRTDEQYF. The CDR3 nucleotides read TGTGCCAGCAGCTTTATTCTAACGACGTCGAGGACAGACGAGCAGTACTTC.

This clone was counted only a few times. The CDR3 region has the DNA TGTGCCAGCAGCCTATGGGACAGGGGGCTCGGAGGACCCTACAATGAGCAGTTCTTC. Amino acid sequence: CASSLWDRGLGGPYNEQFF. This chain links TRBV11-3 with TRBJ2-1, with TRBD1 matching over 12 bases. Germline V gene lookup returns CDR1 SGHNT and CDR2 YENEEA. The CDR3 runs to 19 residues. With 5 bases clipped from V and 2 bases from J, the junction kept 13 bases outside the gene matches.

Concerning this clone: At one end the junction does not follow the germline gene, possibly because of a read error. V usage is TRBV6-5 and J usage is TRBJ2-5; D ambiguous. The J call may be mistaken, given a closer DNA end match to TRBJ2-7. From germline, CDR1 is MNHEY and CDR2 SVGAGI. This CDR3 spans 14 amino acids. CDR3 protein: CASSHSVRSYEQYF. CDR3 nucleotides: TGTGCCAGCAGTCACTCCGTGCGCTCCTACGAGCAGTACTTC.

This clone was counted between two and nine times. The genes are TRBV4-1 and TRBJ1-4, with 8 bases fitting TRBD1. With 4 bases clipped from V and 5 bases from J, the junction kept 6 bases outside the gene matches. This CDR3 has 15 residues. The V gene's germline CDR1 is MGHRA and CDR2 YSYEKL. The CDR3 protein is CASSPQGGRNEKLFF. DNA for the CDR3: TGCGCCAGCAGCCCACAGGGGGGACGGAATGAAAAACTGTTTTTT.

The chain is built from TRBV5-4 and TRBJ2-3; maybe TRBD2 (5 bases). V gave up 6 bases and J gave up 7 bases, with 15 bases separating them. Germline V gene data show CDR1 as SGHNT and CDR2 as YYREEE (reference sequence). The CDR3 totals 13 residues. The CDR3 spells CASTVLGANTQYF. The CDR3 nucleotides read TGTGCCAGCACCGTCTTGGGAGCGAATACGCAGTATTTT.

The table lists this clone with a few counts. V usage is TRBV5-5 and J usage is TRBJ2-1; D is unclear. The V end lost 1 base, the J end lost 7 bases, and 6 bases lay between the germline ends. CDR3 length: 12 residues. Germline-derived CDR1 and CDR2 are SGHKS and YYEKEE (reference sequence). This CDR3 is CASSLPQNEQFF. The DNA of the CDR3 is TGTGCCAGCAGCTTGCCCCAAAATGAGCAGTTCTTC.

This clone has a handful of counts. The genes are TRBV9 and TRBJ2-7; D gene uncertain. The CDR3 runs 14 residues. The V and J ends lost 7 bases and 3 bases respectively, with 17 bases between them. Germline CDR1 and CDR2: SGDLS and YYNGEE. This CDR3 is CASSRGQTGYEQYF. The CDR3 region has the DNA TGTGCCAGCTCAAGAGGTCAGACCGGCTACGAGCAGTACTTC.

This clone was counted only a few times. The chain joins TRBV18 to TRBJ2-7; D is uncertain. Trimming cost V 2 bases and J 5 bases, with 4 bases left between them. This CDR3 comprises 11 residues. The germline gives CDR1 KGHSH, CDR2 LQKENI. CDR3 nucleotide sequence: TGTGCCAGCTCACCAGGGCACGAGCAGTACTTC. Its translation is CASSPGHEQYF.